This T cell receptor beta chain stems from a study of blood T cell repertoires in COVID-19. V was shortened by 8 bases and J by 1 base, with 11 bases between the two germline ends. The germline gives CDR1 MGHDK, CDR2 SYGVNS. The CDR3 totals 13 residues. Assay: immunoSEQ multiplex PCR; the TCRdb copy retains only in-frame clones and omits some. The sample shows over 65,000 clones, 70% to 90% of them seen only once. Sequencing was carried out using peripheral blood. This sequence originates from an elderly man with active or convalescent COVID-19. This sequence joins TRBV25-1 and TRBJ1-1, with D maybe TRBD1 (6 bases). The CDR3 DNA follows: TGTGCCAGCGGGTGGGACAAGAACACTGAAGCTTTCTTT. It codes for CASGWDKNTEAFF. The full variable domain, its missing parts supplied by reference TRBV25-1 and TRBJ1-1, is EADIYQTPRYLVIGTGKKITLECSQTMGHDKMYWYQQDPGMELHLIHYSYGVNSTEKGDLSSESTVSRIRTEHFPLTLESARPSHTSQYLCASGWDKNTEAFFGQGTRLTVV.